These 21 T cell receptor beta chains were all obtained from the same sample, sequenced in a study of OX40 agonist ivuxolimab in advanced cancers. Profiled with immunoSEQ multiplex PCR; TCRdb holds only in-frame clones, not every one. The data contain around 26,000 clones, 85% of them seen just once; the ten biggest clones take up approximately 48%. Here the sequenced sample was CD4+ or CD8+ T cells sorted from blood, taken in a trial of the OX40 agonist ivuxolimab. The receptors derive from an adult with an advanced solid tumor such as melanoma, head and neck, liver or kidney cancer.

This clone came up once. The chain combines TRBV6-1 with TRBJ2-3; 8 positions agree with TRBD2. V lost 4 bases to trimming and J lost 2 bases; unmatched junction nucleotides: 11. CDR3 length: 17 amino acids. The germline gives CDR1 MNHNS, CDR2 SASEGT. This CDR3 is CASSATPWTSSTDTQYF. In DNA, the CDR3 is TGTGCCAGCAGTGCCACCCCCTGGACTAGCTCCACAGATACGCAGTATTTT.

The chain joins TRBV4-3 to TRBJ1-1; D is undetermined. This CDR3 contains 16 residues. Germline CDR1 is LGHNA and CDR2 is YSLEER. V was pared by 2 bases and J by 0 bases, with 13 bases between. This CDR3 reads CASSQLRAGMNTEAFF. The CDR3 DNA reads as TGCGCCAGCAGCCAACTTCGGGCGGGAATGAACACTGAAGCTTTCTTT.

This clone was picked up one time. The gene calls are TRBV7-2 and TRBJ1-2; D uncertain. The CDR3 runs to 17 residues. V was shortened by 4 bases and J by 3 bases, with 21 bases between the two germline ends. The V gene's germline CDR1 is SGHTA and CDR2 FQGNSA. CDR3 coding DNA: TGTGCCAGCAGCTCCCGCGGGGAACCCGAGAGGGACTATGGCTACACCTTC. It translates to CASSSRGEPERDYGYTF.

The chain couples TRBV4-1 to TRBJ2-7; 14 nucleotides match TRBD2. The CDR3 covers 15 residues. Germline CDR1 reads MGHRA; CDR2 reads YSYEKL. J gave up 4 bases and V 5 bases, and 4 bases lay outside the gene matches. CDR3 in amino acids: CASSAGLAGAYEQYF. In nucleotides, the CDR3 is TGCGCCAGCAGCGCGGGACTAGCGGGGGCGTACGAGCAGTACTTC.

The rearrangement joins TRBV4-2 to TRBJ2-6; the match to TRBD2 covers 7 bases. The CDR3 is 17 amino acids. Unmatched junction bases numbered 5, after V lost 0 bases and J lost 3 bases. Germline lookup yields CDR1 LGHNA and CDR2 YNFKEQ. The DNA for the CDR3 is TGTGCCAGCAGCCAAGAAGAAAGCGGGGTTGGGGCCAACGTCCTGACTTTC. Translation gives CASSQEESGVGANVLTF.

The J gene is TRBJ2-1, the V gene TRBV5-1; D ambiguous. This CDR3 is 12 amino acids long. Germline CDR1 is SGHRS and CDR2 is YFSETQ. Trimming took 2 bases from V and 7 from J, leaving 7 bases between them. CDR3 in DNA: TGCGCCAGCAGCTTTACACGGAATGAGCAGTTCTTC. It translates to CASSFTRNEQFF.

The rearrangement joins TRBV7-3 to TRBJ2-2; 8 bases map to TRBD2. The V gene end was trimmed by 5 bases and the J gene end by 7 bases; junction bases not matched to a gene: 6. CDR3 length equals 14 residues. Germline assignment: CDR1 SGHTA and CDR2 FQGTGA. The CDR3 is CASSPGGLIGELFF. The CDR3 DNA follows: TGTGCCAGCAGCCCGGGGGGGCTGATCGGGGAGCTGTTTTTT.

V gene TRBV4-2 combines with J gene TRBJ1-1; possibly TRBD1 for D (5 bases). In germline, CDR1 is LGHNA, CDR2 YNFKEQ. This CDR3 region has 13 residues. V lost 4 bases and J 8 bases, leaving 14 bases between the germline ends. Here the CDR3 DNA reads TGTGCCAGCAGCCCACCGGGGGAATCCGAAGCTTTCTTT. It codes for CASSPPGESEAFF.

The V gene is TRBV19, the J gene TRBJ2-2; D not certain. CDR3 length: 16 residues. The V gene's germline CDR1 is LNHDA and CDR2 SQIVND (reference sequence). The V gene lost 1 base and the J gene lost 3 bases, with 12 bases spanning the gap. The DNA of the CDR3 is TGTGCCAGTAGTATAGTAGGAATCGGTGACACCGGGGAGCTGTTTTTT. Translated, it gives CASSIVGIGDTGELFF.

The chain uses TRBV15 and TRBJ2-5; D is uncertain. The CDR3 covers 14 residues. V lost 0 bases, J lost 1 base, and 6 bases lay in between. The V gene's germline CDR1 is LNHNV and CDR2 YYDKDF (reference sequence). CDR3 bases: TGTGCCACCAGCAGAGATCCCATCCAAGAGACCCAGTACTTC. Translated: CATSRDPIQETQYF.

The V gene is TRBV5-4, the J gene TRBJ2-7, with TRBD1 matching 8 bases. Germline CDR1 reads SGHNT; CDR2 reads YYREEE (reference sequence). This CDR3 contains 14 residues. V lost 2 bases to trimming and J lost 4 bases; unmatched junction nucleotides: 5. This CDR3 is CASSLGTGPYEQYF. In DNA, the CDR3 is TGTGCCAGCAGCTTAGGGACAGGTCCTTACGAGCAGTACTTC.

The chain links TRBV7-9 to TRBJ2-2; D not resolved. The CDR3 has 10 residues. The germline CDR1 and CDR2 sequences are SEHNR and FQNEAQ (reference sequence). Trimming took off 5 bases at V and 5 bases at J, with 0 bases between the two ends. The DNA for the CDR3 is TGTGCCAGCAGCACCGGGGAGCTGTTTTTT. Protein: CASSTGELFF.

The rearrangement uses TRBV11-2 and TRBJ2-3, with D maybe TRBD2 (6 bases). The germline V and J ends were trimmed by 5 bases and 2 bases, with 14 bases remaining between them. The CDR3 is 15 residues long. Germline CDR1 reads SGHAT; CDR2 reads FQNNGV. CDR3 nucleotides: TGTGCCAGCAGCGGGCGTGGGGGGTTCACAGATACGCAGTATTTT. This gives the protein CASSGRGGFTDTQYF.

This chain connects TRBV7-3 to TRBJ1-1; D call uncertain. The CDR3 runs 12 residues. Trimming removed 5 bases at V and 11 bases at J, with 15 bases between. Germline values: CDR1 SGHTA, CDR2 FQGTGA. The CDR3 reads CASSNPGQQAFF. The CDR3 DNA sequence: TGTGCCAGCAGCAACCCCGGCCAGCAGGCTTTCTTT.

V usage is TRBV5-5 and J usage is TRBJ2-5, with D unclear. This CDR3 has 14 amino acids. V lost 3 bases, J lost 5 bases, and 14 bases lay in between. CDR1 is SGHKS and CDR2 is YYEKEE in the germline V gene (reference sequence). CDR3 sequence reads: CASSSTVSVETQYF. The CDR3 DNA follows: TGTGCCAGCAGCTCGACGGTGAGCGTTGAGACCCAGTACTTC.

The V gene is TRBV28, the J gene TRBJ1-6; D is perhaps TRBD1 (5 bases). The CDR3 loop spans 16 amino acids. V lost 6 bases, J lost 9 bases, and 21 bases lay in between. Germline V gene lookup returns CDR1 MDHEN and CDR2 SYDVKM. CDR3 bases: TGTGCCAGCAGGGGCACCGGGACCTATGGGGGTTCACCCCTCCACTTT. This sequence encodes CASRGTGTYGGSPLHF.

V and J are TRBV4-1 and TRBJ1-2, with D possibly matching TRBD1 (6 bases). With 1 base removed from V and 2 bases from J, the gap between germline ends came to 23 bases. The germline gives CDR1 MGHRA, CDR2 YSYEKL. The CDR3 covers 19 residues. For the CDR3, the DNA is TGCGCCAGCAGCCAAGTAGGGGGGCGCGGGATCTTATGGAACTATGGCTACACCTTC. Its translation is CASSQVGGRGILWNYGYTF.

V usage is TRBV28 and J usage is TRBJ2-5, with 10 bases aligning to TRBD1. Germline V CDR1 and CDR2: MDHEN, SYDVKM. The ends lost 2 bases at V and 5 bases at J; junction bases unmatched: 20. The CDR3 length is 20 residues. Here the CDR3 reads CASSLNPYTSGTGERETQYF. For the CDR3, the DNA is TGTGCCAGCAGTTTAAATCCTTATACCTCGGGGACAGGGGAGAGGGAGACCCAGTACTTC.

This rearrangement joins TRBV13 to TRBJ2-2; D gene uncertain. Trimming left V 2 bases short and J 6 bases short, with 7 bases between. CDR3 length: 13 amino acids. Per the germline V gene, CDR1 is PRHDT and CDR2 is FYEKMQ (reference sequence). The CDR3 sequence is CASSLSAPGELFF. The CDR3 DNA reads TGTGCCAGCAGCTTATCTGCGCCCGGGGAGCTGTTTTTT. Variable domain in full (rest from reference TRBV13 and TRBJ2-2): AAGVIQSPRHLIKEKRETATLKCYPIPRHDTVYWYQQGPGQDPQFLISFYEKMQSDKGSIPDRFSAQQFSDYHSELNMSSLELGDSALYFCASSLSAPGELFFGEGSRLTVL.

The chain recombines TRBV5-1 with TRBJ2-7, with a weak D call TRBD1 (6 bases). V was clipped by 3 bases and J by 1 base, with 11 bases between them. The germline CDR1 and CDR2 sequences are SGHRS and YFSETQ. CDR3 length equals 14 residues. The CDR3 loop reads CASSSGTFSYEQYF. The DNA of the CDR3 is TGCGCCAGCAGCTCCGGGACATTTTCCTACGAGCAGTACTTC.

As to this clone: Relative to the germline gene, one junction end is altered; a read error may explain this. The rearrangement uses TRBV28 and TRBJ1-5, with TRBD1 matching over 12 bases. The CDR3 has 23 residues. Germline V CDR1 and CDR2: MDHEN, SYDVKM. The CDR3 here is CATSKRRTGTGGPQAYSNQPQHF. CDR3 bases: TGTGCCACCAGTAAAAGAAGAACCGGGACAGGGGGCCCCCAAGCCTATAGCAATCAGCCCCAGCATTTT.